The 15 T cell receptor beta chains reported below all come from one sample, sequenced in a study of blood T cell repertoires in COVID-19. Assay used: immunoSEQ multiplex PCR; TCRdb lists only in-frame clones, some missing. Counted here are around 290,000 clones, 91% occurring once; the ten biggest clones make up 2.2%. The sequenced sample consisted of peripheral blood. These receptors originate from a woman aged 25 to 39 with COVID-19, enrolled during active disease.

This chain uses TRBV19 with TRBJ2-6, with unresolved D. V was trimmed by 2 bases and J by 0 bases, leaving 5 bases between them. The CDR3 covers 15 residues. Germline CDR1 LNHDA, CDR2 SQIVND (reference sequence). The DNA of the CDR3 is TGTGCCAGTAGTATATTCATCTCTGGGGCCAACGTCCTGACTTTC. Translating it yields CASSIFISGANVLTF.

The chain links TRBV6-5 to TRBJ2-2, with TRBD1 matching 9 bases. After removal of 4 bases from V and 5 bases from J, the junction contained 2 bases not matched to a gene. This CDR3 comprises 14 residues. CDR1 MNHEY and CDR2 SVGAGI come from the germline V gene. DNA of the CDR3: TGTGCCAGCAGTTCGGGACAGGGAACCGGGGAGCTGTTTTTT. It specifies CASSSGQGTGELFF.

The rearrangement links TRBV9 to TRBJ2-1, with a tentative D call TRBD1 (6 bases). This CDR3 spans 15 amino acids. Germline V gives CDR1 SGDLS, CDR2 YYNGEE. The V and J ends lost 0 bases and 7 bases respectively, with 14 bases between them. The CDR3 coding sequence is TGTGCCAGCAGCGTAGAGGGACAAATGTCTAATGAGCAGTTCTTC. Translated: CASSVEGQMSNEQFF.

Regarding this clone: Other DNA sequences within the sample encode an identical CDR3. V is TRBV19 and J is TRBJ1-5; the match to TRBD1 covers 7 bases. This CDR3 region has 14 residues. The junction had 3 bases not matched to a gene; V was cut back by 5 bases and J by 2 bases. Germline V CDR1 and CDR2: LNHDA, SQIVND (reference sequence). The CDR3 sequence: CASSSTGGNQPQHF. The CDR3 DNA reads as TGTGCCAGTAGTTCAACAGGGGGCAATCAGCCCCAGCATTTT.

The V gene is TRBV10-2, the J gene TRBJ2-1, with TRBD2 matching over 10 bases. Looked up from germline, CDR1 is WSHSY and CDR2 is SAAADI. Trimming at V came to 6 bases and at J to 0 bases, leaving 2 bases not matched to a gene. CDR3 length: 15 amino acids. The CDR3 is CASRLAGPSYNEQFF. In DNA form, the CDR3 reads TGCGCCAGCAGACTAGCGGGGCCCTCCTACAATGAGCAGTTCTTC.

The J gene is TRBJ1-1, the V gene TRBV11-2; D remains unclear. The CDR3 totals 12 residues. From germline, CDR1 is SGHAT and CDR2 FQNNGV. Trimming stripped 3 bases from V and 7 bases from J, with 9 bases between. The CDR3 region is CASSFVGLEAFF. In nucleotides, the CDR3 is TGTGCCAGCAGCTTCGTCGGTCTTGAAGCTTTCTTT.

The rearrangement uses TRBV4-2 and TRBJ2-6; no clear D. Trimming stripped 0 bases from V and 2 bases from J, with 5 bases between. This CDR3 has 15 residues. Germline CDR1 LGHNA, CDR2 YNFKEQ. CDR3 protein: CASSQDTTGANVLTF. CDR3 DNA sequence: TGTGCCAGCAGCCAAGATACTACTGGGGCCAACGTCCTGACTTTC.

This chain links TRBV10-3 with TRBJ2-5, with TRBD2 matching 7 bases. V trimming: 4 bases; J trimming: 5 bases; junction bases outside the gene matches: 1. The CDR3 is made up of 12 amino acids. The V gene's germline CDR1 is ENHRY and CDR2 SYGVKD. In nucleotides, the CDR3 is TGTGCCATCAGTGGGGGAGGGGAGACCCAGTACTTC. It encodes CAISGGGETQYF.

The chain combines TRBV3-1 (or the pseudogene TRBV3-2) with TRBJ2-1, with D unresolved. Trimming shortened V by 2 bases and J by 6 bases, and 8 bases separated the two germline ends. This CDR3 has 13 amino acids. Germline V gives CDR1 LGHDT, CDR2 YNNKEL (reference sequence). The CDR3 DNA reads TGTGCCAGCAGCCAAATCAACTCCAATGAGCAGTTCTTC. This sequence encodes CASSQINSNEQFF.

This rearrangement joins TRBV27 to TRBJ1-2, with 10 bases that match TRBD1. Germline V CDR1 and CDR2: MNHEY, SMNVEV (reference sequence). The length of the CDR3 is 16 residues. V was pared by 3 bases and J by 6 bases, with 10 bases of the junction left unmatched. This CDR3 reads CASSFSGGQGTDGYTF. The CDR3 DNA follows: TGTGCCAGCAGTTTCTCGGGGGGACAGGGGACGGATGGCTACACCTTC.

This chain joins TRBV18 and TRBJ2-5, with 7 bases lining up with TRBD2. The CDR3 runs to 18 residues. The J segment lost 5 bases and the V segment lost 3 bases, leaving 18 bases of the junction unmatched. The germline CDR1 and CDR2 sequences are KGHSH and LQKENI. CDR3 DNA: TGTGCCAGCTCACCGATATTAAGATCCACTCGGGGAGGGGAGACCCAGTACTTC. Its protein is CASSPILRSTRGGETQYF.

This chain connects TRBV30 to TRBJ2-7, with TRBD2 matching over 7 bases. CDR1 is GTSNPN, CDR2 SVGIG, per germline (reference sequence). With 8 bases clipped from V and 3 bases from J, the junction kept 7 bases outside the gene matches. This CDR3 is built from 12 residues. This CDR3 is CARSSGFYEQYF. The CDR3 bases are TGTGCCCGATCTAGCGGCTTCTACGAGCAGTACTTC.

As regards this clone: The junction and the germline gene differ at one end; a read error may be behind it. The gene calls are TRBV24-1 and TRBJ2-2; the D gene is possibly TRBD2 (7 bases). The length of the CDR3 is 18 residues. CDR1 KGHDR and CDR2 SFDVKD come from the germline V gene. The CDR3 spells CATSALTGRGGNTGELFF. The CDR3 bases are TGTGCCACCAGTGCTTTGACTGGGAGGGGGGGCAACACCGGGGAGCTGTTTTTT.

This chain links TRBV5-1 with TRBJ2-5, with 7 nucleotides matching TRBD1. V lost 4 bases and J lost 4; bases outside the gene matches: 7. The CDR3 spans 14 residues. CDR1 and CDR2 (germline): SGHRS, YFSETQ. CDR3 sequence (DNA): TGCGCCAGCAGCAAGGACAGGTCCGTAGAGACCCAGTACTTC. This gives the protein CASSKDRSVETQYF.

The chain combines TRBV30 with TRBJ1-2, with 10 bases lining up with TRBD1. This CDR3 is built from 15 residues. Germline trimming cut 2 bases from V and 7 bases from J; bases unmatched to any gene: 10. Per germline, CDR1 GTSNPN and CDR2 SVGIG (reference sequence). CDR3 in amino acids: CAWSRRTGGHSGYTF. CDR3 in DNA: TGTGCCTGGAGTCGCCGGACAGGGGGGCATAGTGGCTACACCTTC.